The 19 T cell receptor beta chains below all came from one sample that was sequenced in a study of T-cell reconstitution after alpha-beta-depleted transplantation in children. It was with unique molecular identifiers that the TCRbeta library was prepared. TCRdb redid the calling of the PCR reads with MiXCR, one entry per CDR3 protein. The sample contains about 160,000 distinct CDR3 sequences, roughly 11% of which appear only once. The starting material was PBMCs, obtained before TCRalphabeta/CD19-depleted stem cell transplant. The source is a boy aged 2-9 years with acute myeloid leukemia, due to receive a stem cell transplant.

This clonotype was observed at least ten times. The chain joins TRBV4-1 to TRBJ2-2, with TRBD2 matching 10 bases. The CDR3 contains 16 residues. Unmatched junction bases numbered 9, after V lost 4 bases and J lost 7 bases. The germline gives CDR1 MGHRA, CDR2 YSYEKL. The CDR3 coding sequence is TGCGCCAGCAGCCCCTACGTCACTAGCGGGAACGGGGAGCTGTTTTTT. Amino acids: CASSPYVTSGNGELFF.

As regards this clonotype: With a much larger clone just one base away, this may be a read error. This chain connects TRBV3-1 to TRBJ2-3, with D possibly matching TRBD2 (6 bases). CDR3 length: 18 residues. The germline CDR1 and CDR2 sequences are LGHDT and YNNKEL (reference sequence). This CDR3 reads CACSQEGTADLDTDTQYF. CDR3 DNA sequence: TGTGCCTGCAGCCAAGAGGGGACTGCCGATTTAGACACAGATACGCAGTATTTT.

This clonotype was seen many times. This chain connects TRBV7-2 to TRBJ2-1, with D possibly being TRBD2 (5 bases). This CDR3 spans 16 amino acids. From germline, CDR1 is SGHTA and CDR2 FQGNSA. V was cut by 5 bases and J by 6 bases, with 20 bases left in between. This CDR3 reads CASSPLDPGPFNEQFF. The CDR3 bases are TGTGCCAGCAGCCCACTAGACCCCGGGCCGTTCAATGAGCAGTTCTTC. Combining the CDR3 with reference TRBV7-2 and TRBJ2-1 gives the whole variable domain GAGVSQSPSNKVTEKGKDVELRCDPISGHTALYWYRQSLGQGLEFLIYFQGNSAPDKSGLPSDRFSAERTGGSVSTLTIQRTQQEDSAVYLCASSPLDPGPFNEQFFGPGTRLTVL.

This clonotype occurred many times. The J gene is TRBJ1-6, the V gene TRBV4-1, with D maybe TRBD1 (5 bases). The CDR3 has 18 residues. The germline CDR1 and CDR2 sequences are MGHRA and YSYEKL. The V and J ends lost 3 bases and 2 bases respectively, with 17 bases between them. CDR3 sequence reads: CASSQPSGGIPYNSPLHF. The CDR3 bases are TGCGCCAGCAGCCAGCCGAGCGGGGGAATCCCCTATAATTCACCCCTCCACTTT.

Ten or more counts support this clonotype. The CDR3 DNA reads as TGTGCCAGCAGTGACTCCCCAGACAAAACCTTCTATGGCTACACCTTC. This sequence encodes CASSDSPDKTFYGYTF. The chain couples TRBV6-4 to TRBJ1-2, with D uncertain. This CDR3 region has 16 residues. Germline-derived CDR1 and CDR2 are MRHNA and SNTAGT. Trimming removed 0 bases from V and 4 bases from J, with 15 bases in between.

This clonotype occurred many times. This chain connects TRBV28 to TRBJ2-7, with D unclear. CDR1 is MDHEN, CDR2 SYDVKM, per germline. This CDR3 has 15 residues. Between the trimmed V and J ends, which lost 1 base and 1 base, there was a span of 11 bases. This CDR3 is CASSLLGAASYEQYF. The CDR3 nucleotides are TGTGCCAGCAGTTTATTGGGCGCAGCTTCCTACGAGCAGTACTTC.

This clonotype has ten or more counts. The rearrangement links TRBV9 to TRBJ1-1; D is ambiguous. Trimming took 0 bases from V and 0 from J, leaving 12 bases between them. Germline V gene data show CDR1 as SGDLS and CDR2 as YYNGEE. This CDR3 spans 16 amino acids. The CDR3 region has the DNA TGTGCCAGCAGCGTAGGGGGTTCGGCGCTGAACACTGAAGCTTTCTTT. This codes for CASSVGGSALNTEAFF.

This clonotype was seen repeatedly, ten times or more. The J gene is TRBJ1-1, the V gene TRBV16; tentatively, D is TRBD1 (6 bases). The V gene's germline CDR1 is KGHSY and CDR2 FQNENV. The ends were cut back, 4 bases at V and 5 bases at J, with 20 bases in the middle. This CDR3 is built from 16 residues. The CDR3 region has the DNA TGTGCCAGCAGCCGCCCCGGGGGGGGCTGGGGGACTGAAGCTTTCTTT. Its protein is CASSRPGGGWGTEAFF.

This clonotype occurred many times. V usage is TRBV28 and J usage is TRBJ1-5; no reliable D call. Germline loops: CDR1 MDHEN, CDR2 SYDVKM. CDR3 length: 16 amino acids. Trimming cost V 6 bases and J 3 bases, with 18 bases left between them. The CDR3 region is CASSGDRVLANQPQHF. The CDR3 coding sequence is TGTGCCAGCAGCGGGGATAGGGTTTTAGCCAATCAGCCCCAGCATTTT.

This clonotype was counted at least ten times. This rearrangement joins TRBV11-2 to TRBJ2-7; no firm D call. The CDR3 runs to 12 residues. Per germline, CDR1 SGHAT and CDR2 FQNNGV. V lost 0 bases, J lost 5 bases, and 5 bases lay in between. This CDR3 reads CASSLEVDEQYV. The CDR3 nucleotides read TGTGCCAGCAGCTTAGAAGTAGACGAGCAGTACGTC.

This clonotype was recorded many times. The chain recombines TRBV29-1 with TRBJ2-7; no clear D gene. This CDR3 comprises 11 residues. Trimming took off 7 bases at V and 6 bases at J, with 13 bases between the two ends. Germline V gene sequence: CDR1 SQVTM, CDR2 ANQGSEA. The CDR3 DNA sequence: TGCAGCGCATGGCTGGGGTTCGAGCAGTACTTC. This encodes CSAWLGFEQYF.

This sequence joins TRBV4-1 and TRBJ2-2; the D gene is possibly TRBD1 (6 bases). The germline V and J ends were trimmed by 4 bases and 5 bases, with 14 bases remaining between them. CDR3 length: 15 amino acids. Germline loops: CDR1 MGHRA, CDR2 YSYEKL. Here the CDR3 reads CASSPRGLRTGELFF. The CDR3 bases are TGCGCCAGCAGCCCGAGGGGGTTGAGGACCGGGGAGCTGTTTTTT.

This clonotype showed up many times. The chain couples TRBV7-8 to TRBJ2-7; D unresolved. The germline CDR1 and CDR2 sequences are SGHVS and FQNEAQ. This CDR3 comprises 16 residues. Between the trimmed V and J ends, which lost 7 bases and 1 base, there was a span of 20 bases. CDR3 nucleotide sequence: TGTGCCAGCATTCCCCGGAGAGGCAGTAGTTCCTACGAGCAGTACTTC. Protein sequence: CASIPRRGSSSYEQYF.

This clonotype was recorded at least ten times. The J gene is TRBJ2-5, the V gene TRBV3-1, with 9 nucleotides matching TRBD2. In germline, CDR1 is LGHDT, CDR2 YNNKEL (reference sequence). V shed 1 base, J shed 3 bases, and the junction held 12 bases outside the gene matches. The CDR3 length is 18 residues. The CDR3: CASSQASVLAGREETQYF. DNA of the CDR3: TGTGCCAGCAGCCAAGCGTCGGTTCTAGCGGGGAGAGAAGAGACCCAGTACTTC.

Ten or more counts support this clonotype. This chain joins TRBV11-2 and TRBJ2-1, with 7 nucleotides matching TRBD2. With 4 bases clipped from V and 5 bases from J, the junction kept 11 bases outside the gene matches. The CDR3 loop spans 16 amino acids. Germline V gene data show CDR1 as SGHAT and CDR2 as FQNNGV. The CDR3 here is CASSWGRGRLNNEQFF. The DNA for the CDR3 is TGTGCCAGCAGCTGGGGCCGCGGGAGACTAAACAATGAGCAGTTCTTC.

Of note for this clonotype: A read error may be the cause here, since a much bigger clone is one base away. In nucleotides, the CDR3 is TGTGCCAGCACGAAGGGGGGTAACTATGGCTACCCCTTC. It codes for CASTKGGNYGYPF. The chain joins TRBV7-9 to TRBJ1-2; D possibly corresponds to TRBD1 (6 bases). This CDR3 is 13 amino acids long. Germline V CDR1 and CDR2: SEHNR, FQNEAQ (reference sequence). Full variable domain (missing parts from reference TRBV7-9 and TRBJ1-2): DTGVSQNPRHKITKRGQNVTFRCDPISEHNRLYWYRQTLGQGPEFLTYFQNEAQLEKSRLLSDRFSAERPKGSFSTLEIQRTEQGDSAMYLCASTKGGNYGYPFGSGTRLTVV.

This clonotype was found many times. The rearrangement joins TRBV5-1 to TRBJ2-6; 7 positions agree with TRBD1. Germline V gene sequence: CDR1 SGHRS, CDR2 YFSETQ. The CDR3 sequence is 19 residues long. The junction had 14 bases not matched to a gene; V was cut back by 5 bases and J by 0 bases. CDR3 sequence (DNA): TGCGCCAGCAGGCATAGCCGGGACAGCTACCTCTCTGGGGCCAACGTCCTGACTTTC. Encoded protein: CASRHSRDSYLSGANVLTF. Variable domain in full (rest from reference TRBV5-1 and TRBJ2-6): KAGVTQTPRYLIKTRGQQVTLSCSPISGHRSVSWYQQTPGQGLQFLFEYFSETQRNKGNFPGRFSGRQFSNSRSEMNVSTLELGDSALYLCASRHSRDSYLSGANVLTFGAGSRLTVL.

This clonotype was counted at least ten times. CDR3 in amino acids: CSVELAEYQETQYF. The CDR3 bases are TGCAGCGTTGAACTAGCGGAGTACCAAGAGACCCAGTACTTC. The chain links TRBV29-1 to TRBJ2-5; TRBD2 aligns across 7 bases. The germline gives CDR1 SQVTM, CDR2 ANQGSEA. The CDR3 covers 14 residues. After removal of 2 bases from V and 0 bases from J, the junction contained 3 bases not matched to a gene.

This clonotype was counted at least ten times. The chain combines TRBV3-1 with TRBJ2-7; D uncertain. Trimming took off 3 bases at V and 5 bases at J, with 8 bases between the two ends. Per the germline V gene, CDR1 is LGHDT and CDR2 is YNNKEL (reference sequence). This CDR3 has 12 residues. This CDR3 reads CASSHTVNEQYF. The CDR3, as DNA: TGTGCCAGCAGCCATACAGTCAACGAGCAGTACTTC.